This T cell receptor beta chain came from a study of patients and donors after allogeneic stem cell transplantation. Trimming took off 1 base at V and 5 bases at J, with 12 bases between the two ends. CDR3 length: 13 residues. The germline V gene encodes CDR1 DFQATT and CDR2 SNEGSKA (reference sequence). TCRdb independently ran MiXCR on the RT-PCR reads; one entry per CDR3 protein. The top ten clones hold approximately 10% of a sample with roughly 230,000 distinct CDR3 sequences, 14% of them seen once. Material for sequencing was blood, either unsorted or a sorted T cell fraction (not recorded which). The TCR originated in a human donor who was either an allogeneic HSCT recipient or a stem cell or donor lymphocyte infusion donor (not recorded which). It is not recorded whose cells these are; they may come from a transplant donor. This sequence joins TRBV20-1 and TRBJ2-7, with D perhaps matching TRBD1 (6 bases). This CDR3 reads CSARATGPHEQYF. CDR3 coding DNA: TGCAGTGCTAGAGCCACAGGGCCCCACGAGCAGTACTTC.